This TCR beta chain was identified during a study of T cells in localized non-small cell lung cancer. Study findings and constraints: Uninvolved adjacent lung showed peak T cell clonality, exceeding tumor.

The table came from immunoSEQ multiplex PCR; TCRdb's copy has only in-frame clones and leaves some out. In the table there are under 40,000 clones, 85% to 95% of which are singletons. The V and J ends lost 2 bases and 8 bases respectively, with 20 bases between them. CDR1 GTSNPN and CDR2 SVGIG come from the germline V gene (reference sequence). The CDR3 length is 15 residues. To note about this clone: The antigen remains undetermined.

The receptor comes from a female donor of 60 years or more with stage I lung adenocarcinoma. The chain combines TRBV30 with TRBJ2-3; D tentatively reads TRBD1 or TRBD2 (5 bases each). This specimen was peripheral blood, taken before any cancer treatment. CDR3 in amino acids: CAWSPGAGQQSTQYF. The CDR3 nucleotides are TGTGCCTGGAGTCCCGGGGCAGGGCAACAGAGTACGCAGTATTTT. The entire variable domain, with the rest obtained from reference TRBV30 and TRBJ2-3, is as follows: SQTIHQWPATLVQPVGSPLSLECTVEGTSNPNLYWYRQAAGRGLQLLFYSVGIGQISSEVPQNLSASRPQDRQFILSSKKLLLSDSGFYLCAWSPGAGQQSTQYFGPGTRLTVL.